The sequence of this T cell receptor (beta chain) was determined in a study of PD-1 blockade in classical Hodgkin lymphoma. The J segment lost 6 bases and the V segment lost 5 bases, leaving 4 bases of the junction unmatched. Germline lookup yields CDR1 SGHVS and CDR2 FNYEAQ. The CDR3 length is 13 residues. Using immunoSEQ multiplex PCR, the repertoire was profiled, and TCRdb retains in-frame clones only, with some absent. The sample lists 55,000 to 75,000 clones, about 93% occurring once. All trial patients relapsed after autologous stem cell transplantation. On this clone itself: The antigen is undetermined.

Findings and caveats of the study: Newly diagnosed patients were reported to start with lower TCR diversity than healthy donors.

The gene calls are TRBV7-6 and TRBJ2-1; TRBD1 agrees at 7 bases. This specimen was peripheral blood mononuclear cells (PBMCs), taken at baseline. The TCR sequence derives from a human donor with classical Hodgkin lymphoma. Written as DNA, the CDR3 is TGTGCCAGCAGCCGAAGGGGGCCCAATGAGCAGTTCTTC. Translating gives CASSRRGPNEQFF.